Below, 16 T cell receptor beta chains from the same sample are listed, as sequenced in a study of blood T cell repertoires in COVID-19. The repertoire was sequenced with immunoSEQ multiplex PCR; TCRdb's copy has only in-frame clones and lacks some. The sample lists some 170,000 clones; roughly four fifths were seen once. The sequencing sample was made of peripheral blood. The receptors were gathered from a woman older than 75 with acute or convalescent COVID-19.

This chain links TRBV5-6 with TRBJ1-1; D gene uncertain. The CDR3 length is 12 residues. V dropped 8 bases and J dropped 9 bases, with 17 bases sitting between them. Per the germline V gene, CDR1 is SGHDT and CDR2 is YYEEEE. The CDR3 protein is CASEMAQQKAFF. As DNA, the CDR3 is TGTGCCAGTGAAATGGCCCAACAGAAAGCTTTCTTT.

The chain carries TRBV18 and TRBJ2-3, with 8 bases aligning to TRBD1. Germline loops: CDR1 KGHSH, CDR2 LQKENI. CDR3 length: 15 amino acids. With 5 bases clipped from V and 5 bases from J, the junction kept 9 bases outside the gene matches. CDR3: CASSAQGALGDTQYF. In DNA, the CDR3 is TGTGCCAGCTCAGCCCAGGGGGCTTTAGGAGATACGCAGTATTTT.

The genes are TRBV29-1 and TRBJ2-3, with 7 positions matching TRBD1. Germline CDR1 reads SQVTM; CDR2 reads ANQGSEA. The CDR3 runs to 11 residues. V lost 6 bases, J lost 7 bases, and 4 bases stayed unmatched. The CDR3 sequence is CSVGDSYTQYF. The CDR3 DNA sequence: TGCAGCGTGGGGGACAGTTATACGCAGTATTTT.

A word on this clone: This same CDR3 is encoded by further DNA sequences in the sample. The chain recombines TRBV29-1 with TRBJ2-5, with D perhaps TRBD1 (6 bases). CDR3 size: 12 residues. Trimming shortened V by 4 bases and J by 1 base, and 7 bases separated the two germline ends. Germline values: CDR1 SQVTM, CDR2 ANQGSEA. CDR3 in DNA: TGCAGCGTTGGGACAGCCCAAGAGACCCAGTACTTC. Translated, it gives CSVGTAQETQYF.

The V and J genes are TRBV24-1 and TRBJ2-5; 7 nucleotides match TRBD1. Germline V gene lookup returns CDR1 KGHDR and CDR2 SFDVKD. This CDR3 comprises 15 residues. V lost 3 bases to trimming and J lost 0 bases; unmatched junction nucleotides: 3. The CDR3 DNA is TGTGCCACCAGTGATGGGACAGCTTACCAAGAGACCCAGTACTTC. As protein: CATSDGTAYQETQYF.

This clone occurred once. The chain is built from TRBV5-4 and TRBJ2-2; 16 positions agree with TRBD2. The CDR3 loop spans 17 amino acids. The germline CDR1 and CDR2 sequences are SGHNT and YYREEE (reference sequence). Trimming cost V 1 base and J 6 bases; bases outside gene matches: 3. The CDR3, as DNA: TGTGCCAGCAGCTTGTCCGGGACTAGCGGGAGGGCCGGGGAGCTGTTTTTT. Residues: CASSLSGTSGRAGELFF. The full variable domain, in which reference TRBV5-4 and TRBJ2-2 provide the parts outside the CDR3, is ETGVTQSPTHLIKTRGQQVTLRCSSQSGHNTVSWYQQALGQGPQFIFQYYREEENGRGNFPPRFSGLQFPNYSSELNVNALELDDSALYLCASSLSGTSGRAGELFFGEGSRLTVL.

The chain employs TRBV7-2 and TRBJ2-3; 8 nucleotides match TRBD1. The germline V gene encodes CDR1 SGHTA and CDR2 FQGNSA. This CDR3 comprises 18 residues. V was clipped by 5 bases and J by 1 base; unmatched bases: 14. DNA of the CDR3: TGTGCCAGCAGCCTCGGACAGGGAAGAATGATTGGCACAGATACGCAGTATTTT. Translated, it gives CASSLGQGRMIGTDTQYF.

Ten or more counts support this clone. The chain recombines TRBV19 with TRBJ1-2, with D unresolved. The CDR3 runs to 13 residues. Germline CDR1 reads LNHDA; CDR2 reads SQIVND (reference sequence). Trimming took off 7 bases at V and 7 bases at J, with 16 bases between the two ends. The CDR3, as DNA: TGTGCCAGTATGGAGGCGGACCAAAGTGGCTACACCTTC. Its protein is CASMEADQSGYTF. Using reference TRBV19 and TRBJ1-2 for the parts outside the CDR3, the full variable domain is DGGITQSPKYLFRKEGQNVTLSCEQNLNHDAMYWYRQDPGQGLRLIYYSQIVNDFQKGDIAEGYSVSREKKESFPLTVTSAQKNPTAFYLCASMEADQSGYTFGSGTRLTVV.

V gene TRBV5-4 combines with J gene TRBJ1-1, with 7 nucleotides matching TRBD1. The ends lost 0 bases at V and 1 base at J; junction bases unmatched: 3. Per the germline V gene, CDR1 is SGHNT and CDR2 is YYREEE (reference sequence). The CDR3 is made up of 15 amino acids. This CDR3 is CASSLEGARNTEAFF. The CDR3 DNA follows: TGTGCCAGCAGCTTGGAGGGGGCGCGGAACACTGAAGCTTTCTTT. Based on the CDR3 plus reference TRBV5-4 and TRBJ1-1, the full variable domain is ETGVTQSPTHLIKTRGQQVTLRCSSQSGHNTVSWYQQALGQGPQFIFQYYREEENGRGNFPPRFSGLQFPNYSSELNVNALELDDSALYLCASSLEGARNTEAFFGQGTRLTVV.

In its sample, this clone was seen once. This chain links TRBV5-1 with TRBJ1-2; D gene ambiguous. Germline V gene lookup returns CDR1 SGHRS and CDR2 YFSETQ. The CDR3 spans 14 residues. With 3 bases removed from V and 0 bases from J, the gap between germline ends came to 9 bases. CDR3 sequence: CASSSGGTNYGYTF. CDR3 bases: TGCGCCAGCAGCTCTGGCGGGACTAACTATGGCTACACCTTC.

This sequence joins TRBV9 and TRBJ2-1; 9 bases align to TRBD2. V trimming: 6 bases; J trimming: 7 bases; junction bases outside the gene matches: 8. CDR1 is SGDLS and CDR2 is YYNGEE in the germline V gene. The CDR3 length is 14 residues. This CDR3 reads CASNLAGIGNEQFF. The DNA for the CDR3 is TGTGCCAGCAACCTAGCGGGGATAGGGAATGAGCAGTTCTTC.

The chain joins TRBV19 to TRBJ2-5; 8 bases are shared with TRBD2. The CDR3 extends over 13 amino acids. CDR1 LNHDA and CDR2 SQIVND come from the germline V gene (reference sequence). The trim removed 6 bases at V and 4 bases at J, leaving 4 bases unmatched. DNA for the CDR3: TGTGCCAGTAGGACCGGGACTAGAGAGACCCAGTACTTC. This codes for CASRTGTRETQYF.

V gene TRBV29-1 combines with J gene TRBJ2-7; 11 bases are a match to TRBD1. Germline CDR1 reads SQVTM; CDR2 reads ANQGSEA. CDR3 size: 14 residues. The CDR3 DNA reads TGCAGGTCTCGGGGACAGGGGGAAACCTACGAGCAGTACTTC. Its translation is CRSRGQGETYEQYF.

V is TRBV18 and J is TRBJ2-1; 9 bases fit TRBD1. The J segment lost 6 bases and the V segment lost 4 bases, leaving 4 bases of the junction unmatched. The CDR3 has 14 residues. Germline V gives CDR1 KGHSH, CDR2 LQKENI. The CDR3 coding sequence is TGTGCCAGCTCACGGACAGGGGCAATCAATGAGCAGTTCTTC. Translating gives CASSRTGAINEQFF.

This chain links TRBV28 with TRBJ2-7, with 8 bases aligning to TRBD2. Per germline, CDR1 MDHEN and CDR2 SYDVKM. With V trimmed by 5 bases and J by 2 bases, 5 bases remained unmatched. CDR3 length: 14 residues. The CDR3 region has the DNA TGTGCCAGCAGTCTAGCGGGCATTACCTACGAGCAGTACTTC. Protein sequence: CASSLAGITYEQYF.

The chain couples TRBV11-3 to TRBJ2-5, with D possibly matching TRBD2 (5 bases). V gave up 5 bases and J gave up 2 bases, with 12 bases separating them. Germline CDR1 and CDR2: SGHNT and YENEEA. The CDR3 spans 14 residues. The CDR3 spells CASSGGGSQETQYF. The CDR3 DNA reads as TGTGCCAGCAGCGGAGGAGGCTCACAAGAGACCCAGTACTTC.